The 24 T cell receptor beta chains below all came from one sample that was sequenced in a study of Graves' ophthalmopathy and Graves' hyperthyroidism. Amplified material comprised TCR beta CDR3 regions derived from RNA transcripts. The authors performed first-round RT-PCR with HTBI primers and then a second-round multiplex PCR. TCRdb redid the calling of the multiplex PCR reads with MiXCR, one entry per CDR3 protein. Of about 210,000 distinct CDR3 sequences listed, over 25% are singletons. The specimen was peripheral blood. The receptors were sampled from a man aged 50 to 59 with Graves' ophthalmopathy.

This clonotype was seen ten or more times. The CDR3 nucleotides are TGTGCCAGCCAGCCGGGGAGGAGCGGGGAGACCCAGTACTTC. Amino acid sequence: CASQPGRSGETQYF. The rearrangement links TRBV6-2 or TRBV6-3 to TRBJ2-5; possibly TRBD2 for D (6 bases). This CDR3 spans 14 amino acids. Germline values: CDR1 MNHEY, CDR2 SVGEGT. Between the trimmed V and J ends, which lost 8 bases and 5 bases, there was a span of 18 bases.

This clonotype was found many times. In nucleotides, the CDR3 is TGTGCCAGCAGTGAAGAAGACAGGGGAGTAGATACGCAGTATTTT. This translates into CASSEEDRGVDTQYF. The chain has TRBV6-1 and TRBJ2-3; 8 nucleotides match TRBD1. J was trimmed by 5 bases and V by 1 base; bases with no gene match: 5. The CDR3 extends over 15 amino acids. Looked up from germline, CDR1 is MNHNS and CDR2 is SASEGT.

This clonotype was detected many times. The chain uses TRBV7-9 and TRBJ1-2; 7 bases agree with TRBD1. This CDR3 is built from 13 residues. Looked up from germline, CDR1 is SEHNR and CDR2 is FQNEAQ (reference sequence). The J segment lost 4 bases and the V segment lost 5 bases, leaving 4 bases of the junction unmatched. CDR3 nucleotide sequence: TGTGCCAGCAGCGCCGGGACAGTCTATGGCTACACCTTC. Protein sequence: CASSAGTVYGYTF.

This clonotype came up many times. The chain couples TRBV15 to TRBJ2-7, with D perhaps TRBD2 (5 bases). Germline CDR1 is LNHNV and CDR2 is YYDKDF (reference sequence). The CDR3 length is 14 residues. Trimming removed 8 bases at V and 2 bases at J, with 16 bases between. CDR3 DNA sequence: TGTGCCACCTCTCTCGGGGATCCGGCCTACGAGCAGTACTTC. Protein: CATSLGDPAYEQYF.

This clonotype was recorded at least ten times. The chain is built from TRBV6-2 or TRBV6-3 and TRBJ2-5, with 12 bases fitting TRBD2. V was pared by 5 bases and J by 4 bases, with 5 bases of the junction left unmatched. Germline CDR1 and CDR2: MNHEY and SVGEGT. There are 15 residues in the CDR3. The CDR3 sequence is CASSMGLAGGETQYF. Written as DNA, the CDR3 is TGTGCCAGCAGTATGGGACTAGCGGGTGGAGAGACCCAGTACTTC.

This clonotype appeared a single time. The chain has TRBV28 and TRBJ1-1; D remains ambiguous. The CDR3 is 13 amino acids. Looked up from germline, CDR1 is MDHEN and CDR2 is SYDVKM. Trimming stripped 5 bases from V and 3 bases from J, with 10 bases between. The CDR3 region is CASSPTPHTEAFF. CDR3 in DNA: TGTGCCAGCAGTCCGACACCTCACACTGAAGCTTTCTTT.

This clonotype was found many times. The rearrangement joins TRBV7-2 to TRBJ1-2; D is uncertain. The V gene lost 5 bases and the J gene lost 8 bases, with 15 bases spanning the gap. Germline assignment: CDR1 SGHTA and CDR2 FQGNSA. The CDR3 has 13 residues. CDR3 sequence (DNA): TGTGCCAGCAGCCACCCAACCGTGCGGGGCTACACCTTC. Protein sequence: CASSHPTVRGYTF.

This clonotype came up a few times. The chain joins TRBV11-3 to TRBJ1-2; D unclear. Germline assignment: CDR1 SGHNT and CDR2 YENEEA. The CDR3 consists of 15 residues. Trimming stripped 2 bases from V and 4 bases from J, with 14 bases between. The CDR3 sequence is CASSLRADTSYGYTF. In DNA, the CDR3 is TGTGCCAGCAGCTTACGAGCAGATACCTCCTATGGCTACACCTTC.

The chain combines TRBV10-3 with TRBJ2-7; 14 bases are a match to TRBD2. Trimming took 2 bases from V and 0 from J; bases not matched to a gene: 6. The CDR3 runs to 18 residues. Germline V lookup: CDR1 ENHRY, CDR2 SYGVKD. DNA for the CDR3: TGTGCCATCAGTGAGCCGGGACTAGCGGGAGTCAGCTCCTACGAGCAGTACTTC. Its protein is CAISEPGLAGVSSYEQYF.

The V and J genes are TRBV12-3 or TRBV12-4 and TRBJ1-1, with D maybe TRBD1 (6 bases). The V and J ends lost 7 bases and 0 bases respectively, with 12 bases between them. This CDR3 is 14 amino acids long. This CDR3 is CASTRGTLNTEAFF. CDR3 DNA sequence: TGTGCCAGCACCCGAGGGACACTGAACACTGAAGCTTTCTTT.

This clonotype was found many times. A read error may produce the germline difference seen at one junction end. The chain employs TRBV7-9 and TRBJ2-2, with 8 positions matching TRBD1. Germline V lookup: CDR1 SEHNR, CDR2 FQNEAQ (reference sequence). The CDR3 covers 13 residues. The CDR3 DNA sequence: TGTGCCAGTGGACAGGGAAACACTGGGGAGCTGTTTTTT. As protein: CASGQGNTGELFF. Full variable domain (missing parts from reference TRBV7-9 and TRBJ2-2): DTGVSQNPRHKITKRGQNVTFRCDPISEHNRLYWYRQTLGQGPEFLTYFQNEAQLEKSRLLSDRFSAERPKGSFSTLEIQRTEQGDSAMYLCASGQGNTGELFFGEGSRLTVL.

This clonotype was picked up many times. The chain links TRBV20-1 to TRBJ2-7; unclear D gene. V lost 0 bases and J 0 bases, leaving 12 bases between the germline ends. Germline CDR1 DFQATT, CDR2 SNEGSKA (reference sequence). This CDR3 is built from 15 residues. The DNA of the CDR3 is TGCAGTGCTAGAGATATCGAAAGACCCTCCTACGAGCAGTACTTC. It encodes CSARDIERPSYEQYF.

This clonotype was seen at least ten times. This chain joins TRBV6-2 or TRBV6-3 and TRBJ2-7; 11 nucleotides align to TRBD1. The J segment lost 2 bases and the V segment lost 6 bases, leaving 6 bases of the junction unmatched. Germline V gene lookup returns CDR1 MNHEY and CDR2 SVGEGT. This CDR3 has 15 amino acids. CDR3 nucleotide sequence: TGTGCCAGCAGGGAACCGGGACAGGGGGCCTACGAGCAGTACTTC. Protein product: CASREPGQGAYEQYF.

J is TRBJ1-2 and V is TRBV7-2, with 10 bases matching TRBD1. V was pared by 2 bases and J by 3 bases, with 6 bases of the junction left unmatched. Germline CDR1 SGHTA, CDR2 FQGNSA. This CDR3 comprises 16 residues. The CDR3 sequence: CASSLSGGTGDYGYTF. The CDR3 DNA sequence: TGTGCCAGCAGCTTATCGGGCGGGACAGGGGACTATGGCTACACCTTC.

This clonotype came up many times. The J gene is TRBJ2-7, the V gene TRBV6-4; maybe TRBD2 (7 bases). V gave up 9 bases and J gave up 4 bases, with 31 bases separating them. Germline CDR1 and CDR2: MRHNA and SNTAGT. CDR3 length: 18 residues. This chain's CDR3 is CARHRRGLLRLGRYEQYF. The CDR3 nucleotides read TGTGCCAGACACCGACGGGGGCTTTTACGGCTCGGGAGGTACGAGCAGTACTTC.

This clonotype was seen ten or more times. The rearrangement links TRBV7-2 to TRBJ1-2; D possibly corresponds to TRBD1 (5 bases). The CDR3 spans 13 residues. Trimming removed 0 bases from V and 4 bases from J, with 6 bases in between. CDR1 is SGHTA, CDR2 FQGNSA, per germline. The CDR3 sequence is CASSLATAYGYTF. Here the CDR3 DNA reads TGTGCCAGCAGCTTAGCGACAGCCTATGGCTACACCTTC.

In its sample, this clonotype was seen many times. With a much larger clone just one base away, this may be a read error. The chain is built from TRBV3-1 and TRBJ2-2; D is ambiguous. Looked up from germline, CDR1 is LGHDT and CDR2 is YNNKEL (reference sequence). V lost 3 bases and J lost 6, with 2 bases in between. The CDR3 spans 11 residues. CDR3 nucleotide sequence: TGTGCCAGCAGCCACGCCGGGGAGCTGTTTTTT. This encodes CASSHAGELFF.

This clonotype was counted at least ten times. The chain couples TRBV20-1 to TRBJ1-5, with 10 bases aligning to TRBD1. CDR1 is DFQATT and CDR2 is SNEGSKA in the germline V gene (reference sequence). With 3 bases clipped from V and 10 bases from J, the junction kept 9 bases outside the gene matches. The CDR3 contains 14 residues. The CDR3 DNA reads TGCAGTGCTAGGGGGACAGGGGATAAGCTCCCCCAGCATTTT. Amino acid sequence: CSARGTGDKLPQHF.

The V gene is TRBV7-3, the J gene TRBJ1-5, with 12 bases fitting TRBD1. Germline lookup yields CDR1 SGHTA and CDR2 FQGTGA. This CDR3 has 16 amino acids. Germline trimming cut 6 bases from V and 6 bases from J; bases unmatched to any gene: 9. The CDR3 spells CASRQTGTGGSQPQHF. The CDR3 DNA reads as TGTGCCAGCAGACAAACCGGGACAGGGGGCAGTCAGCCCCAGCATTTT.

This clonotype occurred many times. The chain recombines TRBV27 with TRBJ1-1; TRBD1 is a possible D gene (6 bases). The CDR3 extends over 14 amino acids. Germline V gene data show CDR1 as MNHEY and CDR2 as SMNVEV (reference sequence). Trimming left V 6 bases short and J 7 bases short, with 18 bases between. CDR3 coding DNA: TGTGCCAGCAGCATCCTCTCAGGGGCAGATGAAGCTTTCTTT. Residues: CASSILSGADEAFF.

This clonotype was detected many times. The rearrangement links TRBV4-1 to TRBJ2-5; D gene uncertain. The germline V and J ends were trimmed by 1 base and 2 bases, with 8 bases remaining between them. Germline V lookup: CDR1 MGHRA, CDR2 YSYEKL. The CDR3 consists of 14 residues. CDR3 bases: TGCGCCAGCAGCCAAGTTGAGTCTCAAGAGACCCAGTACTTC. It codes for CASSQVESQETQYF.

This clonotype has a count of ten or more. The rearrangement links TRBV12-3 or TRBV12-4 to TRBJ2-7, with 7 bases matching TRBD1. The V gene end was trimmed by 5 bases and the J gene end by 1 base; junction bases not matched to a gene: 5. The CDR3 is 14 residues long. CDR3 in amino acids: CASSKGQLSYEQYF. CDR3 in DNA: TGTGCCAGCAGTAAGGGACAGCTTTCCTACGAGCAGTACTTC.

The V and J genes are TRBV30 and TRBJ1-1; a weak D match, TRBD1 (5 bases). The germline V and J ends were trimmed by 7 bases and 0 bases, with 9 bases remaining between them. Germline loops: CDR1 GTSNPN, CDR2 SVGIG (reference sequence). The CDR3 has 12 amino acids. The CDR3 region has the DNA TGTGCCTCTGGACAACTGAACACTGAAGCTTTCTTT. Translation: CASGQLNTEAFF.

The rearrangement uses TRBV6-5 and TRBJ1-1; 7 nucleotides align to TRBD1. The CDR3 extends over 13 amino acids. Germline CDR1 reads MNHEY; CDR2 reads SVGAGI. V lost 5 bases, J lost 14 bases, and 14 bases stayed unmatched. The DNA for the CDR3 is TGTGCCAGCAGTCACGGACAGGCCGGGGTTGCCTTCTTT. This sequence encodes CASSHGQAGVAFF.